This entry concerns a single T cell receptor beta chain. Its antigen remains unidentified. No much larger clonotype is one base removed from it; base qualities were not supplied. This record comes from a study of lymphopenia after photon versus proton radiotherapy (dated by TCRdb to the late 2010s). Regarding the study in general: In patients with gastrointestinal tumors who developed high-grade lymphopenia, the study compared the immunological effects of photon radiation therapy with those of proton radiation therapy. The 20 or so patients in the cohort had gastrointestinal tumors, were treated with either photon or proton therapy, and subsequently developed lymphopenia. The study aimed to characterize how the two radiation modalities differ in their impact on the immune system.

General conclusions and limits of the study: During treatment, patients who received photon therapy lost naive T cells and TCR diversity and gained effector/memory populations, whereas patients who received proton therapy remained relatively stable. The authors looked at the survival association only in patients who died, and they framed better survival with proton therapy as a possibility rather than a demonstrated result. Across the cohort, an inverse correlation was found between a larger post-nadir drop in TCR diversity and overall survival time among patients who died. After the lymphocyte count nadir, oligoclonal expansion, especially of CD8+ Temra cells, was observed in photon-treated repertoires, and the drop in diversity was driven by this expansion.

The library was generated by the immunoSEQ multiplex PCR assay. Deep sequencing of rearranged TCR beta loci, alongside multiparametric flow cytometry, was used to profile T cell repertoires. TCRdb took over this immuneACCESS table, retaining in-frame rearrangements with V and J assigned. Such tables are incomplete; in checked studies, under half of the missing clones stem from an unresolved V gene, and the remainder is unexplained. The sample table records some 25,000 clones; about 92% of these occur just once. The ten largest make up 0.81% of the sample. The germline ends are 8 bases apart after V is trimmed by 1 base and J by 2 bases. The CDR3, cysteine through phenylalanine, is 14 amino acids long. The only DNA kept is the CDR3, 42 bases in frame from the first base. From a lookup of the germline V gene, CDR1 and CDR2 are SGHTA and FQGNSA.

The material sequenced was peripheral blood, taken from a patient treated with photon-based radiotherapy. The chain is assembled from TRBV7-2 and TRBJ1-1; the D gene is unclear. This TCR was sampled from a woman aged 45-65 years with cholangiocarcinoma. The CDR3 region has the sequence CASSLGHLNTEAFF. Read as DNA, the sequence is TGTGCCAGCAGCTTAGGACATCTAAACACTGAAGCTTTCTTT. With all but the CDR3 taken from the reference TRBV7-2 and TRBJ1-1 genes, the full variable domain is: GAGVSQSPSNKVTEKGKDVELRCDPISGHTALYWYRQSLGQGLEFLIYFQGNSAPDKSGLPSDRFSAERTGGSVSTLTIQRTQQEDSAVYLCASSLGHLNTEAFFGQGTRLTVV.